The rows below give T cell receptor beta chains drawn from one sample of a study of human T cells and chemical hapten exposure. TCRdb ran MiXCR on the RACE reads and lists one entry per CDR3 protein. The sample yields 350,000 to 400,000 distinct CDR3 sequences, about 5.1% seen once. The sample was whole blood, taken in connection with sensitization to the hapten diphenylcyclopropenone (DPC). Receptors were obtained from a woman in her forties or fifties with alopecia areata. Some clones in this sample may be carry-over from other donors' samples. The CDR3 runs from the conserved cysteine through the conserved F or W. D genes are given only for firm matches. A row's size may be missing; if present it is once, few, many or a size class.

V gene	clone size	J gene	D gene	CDR3 protein	CDR3 DNA
TRBV7-9	many	TRBJ2-5	TRBD1	CASSLEVGQGEKTQYF	TGTGCCAGCAGCTTAGAGGTCGGACAGGGGGAGAAGACCCAGTACTTC
TRBV6-6	many	TRBJ2-3	TRBD1	CAGQGAMTDTQYF	TGTGCTGGGCAGGGGGCAATGACAGATACGCAGTATTTT
TRBV20-1	few	TRBJ1-1	NA	CSARDVRRQNTEAFF	TGCAGTGCTAGAGATGTCCGGCGGCAGAACACTGAAGCTTTCTTT
TRBV18	few	TRBJ2-3	NA	CASSDRTQYF	TGTGCCAGCTCAGACCGTACGCAGTATTTT
TRBV18	many	TRBJ2-1	TRBD2	CASSPLAGASYNEQFF	TGTGCCAGCTCACCACTAGCGGGGGCCTCCTACAATGAGCAGTTCTTC
TRBV4-3	many	TRBJ2-2	NA	CASSKGTGELFF	TGCGCCAGTTCAAAGGGCACCGGGGAGCTGTTTTTT
TRBV29-1	many	TRBJ2-3	NA	CSVVGGLREDTQYF	TGCAGCGTTGTAGGTGGGCTAAGGGAGGATACGCAGTATTTT
TRBV11-2	many	TRBJ1-3	NA	CASSLAGGNTIYF	TGTGCCAGCAGCTTAGCAGGGGGAAACACCATATATTTT
TRBV3-1	many	TRBJ1-6	NA	CASSQVTGYSPLHF	TGTGCCAGCAGCCAAGTTACCGGGTATTCACCCCTCCACTTT
TRBV11-2	many	TRBJ2-7	NA	CASSLFQTNYEQYF	TGTGCCAGCAGCTTATTTCAGACCAACTACGAGCAGTACTTC
TRBV10-3	many	TRBJ2-7	TRBD2	CAISETGTSGRMGYF	TGTGCCATCAGTGAAACCGGGACTAGCGGGAGAATGGGGTACTTC
TRBV27	NA	TRBJ2-7	NA	CASSPTGSSSYEQYF	TGTGCCAGCAGTCCCACAGGGAGTAGCTCCTACGAGCAGTACTTC
TRBV5-1	many	TRBJ2-2	NA	CASSLQGRNTGELFF	TGCGCCAGCAGCTTGCAGGGCAGGAACACCGGGGAGCTGTTTTTT
TRBV20-1	NA	TRBJ2-3	NA	CSARLAAKDTQYF	TGCAGTGCTAGGTTAGCGGCAAAAGATACGCAGTATTTT
TRBV5-4	many	TRBJ2-6	TRBD1	CASIAGQGLSGANVLTF	TGTGCCAGCATCGCGGGACAGGGCCTCTCTGGGGCCAACGTCCTGACTTTC
TRBV6-1	NA	TRBJ2-3	TRBD2	CASSEATSGITDTQYF	TGTGCCAGCAGTGAGGCCACTAGCGGGATCACAGATACGCAGTATTTT